This T cell receptor (beta chain) was identified in a study of blood T cell repertoires in COVID-19. The CDR3 contains 14 residues. The J segment lost 7 bases and the V segment lost 0 bases, leaving 3 bases of the junction unmatched. Germline V gene sequence: CDR1 SGHRS, CDR2 YFSETQ. Clones were sequenced by immunoSEQ multiplex PCR, and TCRdb holds only the in-frame ones, with some missing. The repertoire includes 200,000 to 300,000 clones, around 80% of them detected once, and 4.2% sits in the top ten. The chain combines TRBV5-1 with TRBJ2-1, with 8 bases fitting TRBD2. Sequenced sample: peripheral blood. This sequence originates from a man aged 55 to 69 with acute or convalescent COVID-19. The CDR3 bases are TGCGCCAGCAGCTTGGGAGCGGGGGAGAATGAGCAGTTCTTC. Amino acid sequence: CASSLGAGENEQFF.